This TCR beta chain was identified in a study of T cell changes during pregnancy in multiple sclerosis. Clones were read by immunoSEQ multiplex PCR, and TCRdb kept only the in-frame ones, dropping some. Of over 50,000 clones listed, roughly nine tenths were seen once; the top ten hold around 2.2%. J lost 2 bases, V lost 3 bases, and 1 base had no gene match. This CDR3 is 16 amino acids long. Germline V gene data show CDR1 as KGHSH and CDR2 as LQKENI. This sequence joins TRBV18 and TRBJ2-5, with 15 positions matching TRBD2. The clonotype was recovered from a female donor in good health, enrolled as a control in a pregnancy study. This material consisted of peripheral blood, taken in the first trimester of pregnancy. The CDR3 protein is CASSPGLAGGQETQYF. Written as DNA, the CDR3 is TGTGCCAGCTCACCGGGACTAGCGGGGGGACAAGAGACCCAGTACTTC.